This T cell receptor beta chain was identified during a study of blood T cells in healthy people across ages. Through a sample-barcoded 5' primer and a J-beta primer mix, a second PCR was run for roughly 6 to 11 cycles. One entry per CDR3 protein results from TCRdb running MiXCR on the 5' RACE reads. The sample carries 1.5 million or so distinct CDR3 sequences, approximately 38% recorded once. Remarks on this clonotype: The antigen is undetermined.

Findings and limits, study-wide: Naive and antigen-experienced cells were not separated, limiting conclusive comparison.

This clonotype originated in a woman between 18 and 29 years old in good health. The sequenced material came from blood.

Here the CDR3 DNA reads TGTGCCAGCAGCTTAGAACGGAGCGGGAGAGGGACCCAGTACTTC. This encodes CASSLERSGRGTQYF. The genes are TRBV7-2 and TRBJ2-5; 8 nucleotides match TRBD2. CDR1 and CDR2 (germline): SGHTA, FQGNSA. Germline trimming cut 1 base from V and 7 bases from J; bases unmatched to any gene: 8. The CDR3 is 15 amino acids.